These 6 T cell receptor beta chains were all obtained from the same sample, sequenced in a study of T cells after yellow fever vaccination. TCRdb re-called the 5' RACE reads through MiXCR, storing one row per CDR3 protein. Here the sample spans 350,000 or so distinct CDR3 sequences, 7% to 9% being singletons. Sample: PBMCs, taken around 45 days after the first yellow fever vaccination. These receptors were collected from a man in his late teens or twenties who received the YFV17D yellow fever vaccine.

This clonotype was detected many times. The chain has TRBV27 and TRBJ2-2, with no clear D. V lost 7 bases to trimming and J lost 0 bases, with 6 bases between them. The CDR3 has 13 amino acids. Germline CDR1 reads MNHEY; CDR2 reads SMNVEV (reference sequence). The CDR3: CASMGSNTGELFF. The DNA of the CDR3 is TGTGCCAGCATGGGGTCGAACACCGGGGAGCTGTTTTTT.

The chain uses TRBV28 and TRBJ2-7; TRBD1 agrees at 8 bases. The germline V gene has CDR1 MDHEN and CDR2 SYDVKM. The CDR3 spans 15 residues. The V and J ends lost 6 bases and 1 base, in that order; junction bases with no gene match: 8. The CDR3 protein is CASRATGVKSYEQYV. CDR3 sequence (DNA): TGTGCCAGCAGAGCGACAGGGGTAAAGTCCTACGAGCAGTACGTC.

This clonotype appeared a few times. The chain carries TRBV4-3 and TRBJ2-7; no clear D gene. Germline values: CDR1 LGHNA, CDR2 YSLEER. The CDR3 spans 13 residues. The V gene lost 0 bases and the J gene lost 2 bases, with 5 bases spanning the gap. CDR3 protein: CASSQDFPYEQYF. The CDR3 nucleotides are TGCGCCAGCAGCCAAGATTTCCCCTACGAGCAGTACTTC.

The J gene is TRBJ1-1, the V gene TRBV11-2; the D gene is possibly TRBD1 (5 bases). The CDR3 is made up of 16 amino acids. V shed 5 bases and J shed 3 bases, with 19 bases lying between them. Germline V gene sequence: CDR1 SGHAT, CDR2 FQNNGV. The CDR3 sequence is CASSDEEIGAYTEAFF. The DNA for the CDR3 is TGTGCCAGCAGCGACGAGGAGATAGGGGCCTACACTGAAGCTTTCTTT.

This clonotype was counted a few times. The V and J genes are TRBV5-6 and TRBJ1-3; TRBD1 aligns across 8 bases. Germline lookup yields CDR1 SGHDT and CDR2 YYEEEE. The CDR3 runs 16 residues. With V trimmed by 2 bases and J by 3 bases, 7 bases remained unmatched. The CDR3 protein is CASSFWTGNIGNTIYF. CDR3 nucleotides: TGTGCCAGCAGCTTTTGGACAGGGAATATTGGAAACACCATATATTTT.

This clonotype occurred a few times. The chain couples TRBV5-1 to TRBJ2-1; 7 nucleotides match TRBD2. The length of the CDR3 is 16 residues. Germline-derived CDR1 and CDR2 are SGHRS and YFSETQ. The ends lost 4 bases at V and 4 bases at J; junction bases unmatched: 11. As DNA, the CDR3 is TGCGCCAGCAGCAGGGACGGCGGGGAGGGTTACAATGAGCAGTTCTTC. Translation gives CASSRDGGEGYNEQFF.